These 8 T cell receptor beta chains were all obtained from the same sample, sequenced in a study of cytomegalovirus exposure and HLA in healthy donors. Researchers ran the PCR with 60 Vbeta and 13 Jbeta primers. Here immunoSEQ multiplex PCR was the method, and the copy in TCRdb shows in-frame clones only, minus some. The sample has under 95,000 clones; around 75% are singletons. The sample taken for sequencing was PBMCs. The receptors were gathered from a woman aged 40 to 50 in good health and CMV-seropositive.

This chain joins TRBV27 and TRBJ2-7; D perhaps matches TRBD1 (6 bases). Germline CDR1 MNHEY, CDR2 SMNVEV (reference sequence). There are 15 residues in the CDR3. V lost 4 bases and J lost 4, with 17 bases in between. Here the CDR3 DNA reads TGTGCCAGCAGTTCCCAGGGGATGGGGTTTTACGAGCAGTACTTC. Its protein is CASSSQGMGFYEQYF.

This clone was recorded only once. V and J are TRBV27 and TRBJ1-2; D is perhaps TRBD1 (5 bases). The CDR3 consists of 14 residues. The germline V gene has CDR1 MNHEY and CDR2 SMNVEV (reference sequence). Between the trimmed V and J ends, which lost 3 bases and 3 bases, there was a span of 11 bases. Here the CDR3 reads CASSLHRTHYGYTF. CDR3 nucleotides: TGTGCCAGCAGTTTGCACAGGACCCACTATGGCTACACCTTC.

V and J are TRBV30 and TRBJ2-7; 9 positions agree with TRBD1. In germline, CDR1 is GTSNPN, CDR2 SVGIG (reference sequence). The junction had 16 bases not matched to a gene; V was cut back by 3 bases and J by 7 bases. The CDR3 contains 16 residues. The CDR3 DNA sequence: TGTGCCTGGAGGGACACCGGGACAGGGAGGTTTCAGGAGCAGTACTTC. Translation gives CAWRDTGTGRFQEQYF.

The rearrangement uses TRBV7-9 and TRBJ1-1, with 8 bases that match TRBD1. Per the germline V gene, CDR1 is SEHNR and CDR2 is FQNEAQ (reference sequence). V was pared by 5 bases and J by 4 bases, with 6 bases of the junction left unmatched. The CDR3 loop spans 14 amino acids. CDR3 coding DNA: TGTGCCAGCAGCACCGGGACAGGCCCCACTGAAGCTTTCTTT. It encodes CASSTGTGPTEAFF.

The chain carries TRBV5-1 and TRBJ2-3; the match to TRBD2 covers 13 bases. Germline CDR1 is SGHRS and CDR2 is YFSETQ. J gave up 3 bases and V 4 bases, and 14 bases lay outside the gene matches. The CDR3 is 19 residues long. CDR3 loop: CASSLPGTSGDWRTDTQYF. DNA for the CDR3: TGCGCCAGCAGCCTACCCGGGACTAGCGGGGATTGGAGAACAGATACGCAGTATTTT.

The chain is built from TRBV19 and TRBJ2-5, with D perhaps matching TRBD1 (5 bases). The germline CDR1 and CDR2 sequences are LNHDA and SQIVND (reference sequence). This CDR3 is 13 amino acids long. Trimming stripped 4 bases from V and 1 base from J, with 7 bases between. The CDR3: CASSSDSQETQYF. The CDR3 region has the DNA TGTGCCAGTAGTAGCGACAGCCAAGAGACCCAGTACTTC.

This clone was seen more than once but under ten times. The genes are TRBV18 and TRBJ1-1; 7 nucleotides align to TRBD1. The J segment lost 5 bases and the V segment lost 2 bases, leaving 11 bases of the junction unmatched. Germline values: CDR1 KGHSH, CDR2 LQKENI. This CDR3 is built from 16 residues. CDR3 sequence (DNA): TGTGCCAGCTCACCAGCGGGGAACAGGGGTAGGACTGAAGCTTTCTTT. It specifies CASSPAGNRGRTEAFF.

The chain recombines TRBV5-1 with TRBJ2-7, with D perhaps matching TRBD1 (5 bases). The CDR3 is 13 residues long. Trimming stripped 2 bases from V and 2 bases from J, with 8 bases between. Germline V gene sequence: CDR1 SGHRS, CDR2 YFSETQ. The CDR3 here is CASSLGAPYEQYF. CDR3 DNA: TGCGCCAGCAGCTTAGGGGCCCCCTACGAGCAGTACTTC. Looking up the rest from reference TRBV5-1 and TRBJ2-7 gives the full variable domain: KAGVTQTPRYLIKTRGQQVTLSCSPISGHRSVSWYQQTPGQGLQFLFEYFSETQRNKGNFPGRFSGRQFSNSRSEMNVSTLELGDSALYLCASSLGAPYEQYFGPGTRLTVT.